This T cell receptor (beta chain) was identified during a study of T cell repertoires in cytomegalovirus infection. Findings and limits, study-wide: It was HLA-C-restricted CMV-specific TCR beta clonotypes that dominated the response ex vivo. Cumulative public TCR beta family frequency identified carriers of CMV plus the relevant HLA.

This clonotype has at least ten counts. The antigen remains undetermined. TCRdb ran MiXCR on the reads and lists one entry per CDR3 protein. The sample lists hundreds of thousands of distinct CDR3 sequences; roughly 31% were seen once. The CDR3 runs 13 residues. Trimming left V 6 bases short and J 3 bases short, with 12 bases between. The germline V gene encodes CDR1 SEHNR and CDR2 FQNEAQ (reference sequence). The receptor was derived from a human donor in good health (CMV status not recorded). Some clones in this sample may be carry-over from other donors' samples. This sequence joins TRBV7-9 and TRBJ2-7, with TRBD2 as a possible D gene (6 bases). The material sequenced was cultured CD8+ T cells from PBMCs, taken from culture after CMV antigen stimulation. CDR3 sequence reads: CASSHRGSYEQYF. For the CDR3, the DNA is TGTGCCAGCAGTCACCGGGGGAGCTACGAGCAGTACTTC.